Below, one T cell receptor (beta chain) is given with its context. The antigen is not known. The data are from a study of shared clonotypes between healthy human individuals. The length of the CDR3 is 18 residues. Germline assignment: CDR1 SGHVS and CDR2 FNYEAQ. The V gene end was trimmed by 2 bases and the J gene end by 0 bases; junction bases not matched to a gene: 10. Genomic DNA of every subset was divided equally among multiple immunoSEQ plates. Repertoires were generated with immunoSEQ multiplex PCR, while TCRdb's copy carries only in-frame clones and drops some. The data contain 950,000 to 1,100,000 clones, about 76% of them singletons. Points from the study as a whole: Large depth notwithstanding, sorted-subset sequencing proved incomplete by rarefaction. Compared with memory subsets, naive subsets generally had larger estimated richness.

This sequence was found in a man aged 18 to 29 in good health. Sequenced sample: memory CD4+ T cells sorted from blood. The subset denotes: CD45RA-negative fraction. The chain couples TRBV7-6 to TRBJ2-3, with 8 bases lining up with TRBD2. In DNA, the CDR3 is TGTGCCAGCAGCTTACTCTGGCGGGAGGAAGGTAGCACAGATACGCAGTATTTT. It translates to CASSLLWREEGSTDTQYF.